These 29 T cell receptor beta chains came from one sample sequenced in a study of OX40 agonist ivuxolimab in advanced cancers. Produced via immunoSEQ multiplex PCR; TCRdb's table is partial and in-frame only. Of tens of thousands of clones listed, 88% are singletons. The starting material was CD4+ or CD8+ T cells sorted from blood, obtained in a trial of the OX40 agonist ivuxolimab. These receptors all come from an adult with an advanced solid tumor such as melanoma, head and neck, liver or kidney cancer.

CDR3 protein: CASSPRRQETQYF. Here the CDR3 DNA reads TGTGCCAGCTCACCACGAAGACAAGAGACCCAGTACTTC. The chain joins TRBV18 to TRBJ2-5, with D hard to call. CDR1 KGHSH and CDR2 LQKENI come from the germline V gene. The CDR3 contains 13 residues. V was clipped by 1 base and J by 2 bases, with 5 bases between them.

The chain employs TRBV5-1 and TRBJ2-2; no reliable D call. Germline V lookup: CDR1 SGHRS, CDR2 YFSETQ. This CDR3 is 13 amino acids long. V shed 5 bases and J shed 7 bases, with 12 bases lying between them. The DNA for the CDR3 is TGCGCCAGCAGTATACCCCGGGTCGGGGAGCTGTTTTTT. Its protein is CASSIPRVGELFF.

The V call is TRBV11-2, the J call TRBJ2-1; D may match TRBD1 or TRBD2 (8 bases each). V gave up 1 base and J gave up 5 bases, with 21 bases separating them. CDR1 and CDR2 (germline): SGHAT, FQNNGV. This CDR3 contains 18 residues. Here the CDR3 DNA reads TGTGCCAGCAGCTTAGGCAGGGGGCTTAGCGGGATAGACAATGAGCAGTTCTTC. This translates into CASSLGRGLSGIDNEQFF.

V is TRBV6-5 and J is TRBJ1-1; possibly TRBD1 for D (5 bases). The CDR3 totals 14 residues. From germline, CDR1 is MNHEY and CDR2 SVGAGI. Trimming took off 5 bases at V and 10 bases at J, with 20 bases between the two ends. The CDR3 DNA reads TGTGCCAGCAGTGACACGGGACGGCGTCTCCTAGCTTTCTTT. This gives the protein CASSDTGRRLLAFF.

The gene calls are TRBV14 and TRBJ2-7, with 12 bases identical to TRBD2. The CDR3 runs 17 residues. V was clipped by 2 bases and J by 2 bases; unmatched bases: 7. Germline loops: CDR1 SGHDN, CDR2 FVKESK. The CDR3 sequence is CASSQPLAGGLAYEQYF. CDR3 coding DNA: TGTGCCAGCAGCCAACCCCTAGCGGGGGGGCTCGCCTACGAGCAGTACTTC.

V usage is TRBV7-9 and J usage is TRBJ2-7; either TRBD1 or TRBD2 may supply D (6 bases each). V lost 5 bases and J 0 bases, leaving 14 bases between the germline ends. CDR1 is SEHNR, CDR2 FQNEAQ, per germline (reference sequence). This CDR3 has 15 residues. The CDR3 here is CASSQAGGASYEQYF. The CDR3 coding sequence is TGTGCCAGCAGCCAGGCCGGGGGCGCCTCCTACGAGCAGTACTTC.

The V gene is TRBV7-9, the J gene TRBJ1-1; 7 nucleotides agree with TRBD1. V trimming: 4 bases; J trimming: 1 base; junction bases outside the gene matches: 6. From germline, CDR1 is SEHNR and CDR2 FQNEAQ (reference sequence). CDR3 length: 15 amino acids. CDR3 coding DNA: TGTGCCAGCAGCTCCGTAGGGGGCGCGAACACTGAAGCTTTCTTT. Residues: CASSSVGGANTEAFF.

The J gene is TRBJ2-7, the V gene TRBV11-2, with D maybe TRBD1 (6 bases). Germline V gives CDR1 SGHAT, CDR2 FQNNGV. V was pared by 0 bases and J by 3 bases, with 9 bases between. The CDR3 has 14 residues. The CDR3 sequence is CASSLESGDYEQYF. The DNA for the CDR3 is TGTGCCAGCAGCTTAGAATCAGGGGACTACGAGCAGTACTTC.

The chain carries TRBV19 and TRBJ2-2; D might be TRBD2 (6 bases). Trimming cost V 1 base and J 6 bases, with 9 bases left between them. This CDR3 region has 14 residues. CDR1 LNHDA and CDR2 SQIVND come from the germline V gene (reference sequence). The CDR3 DNA reads as TGTGCCAGTAGTATAGGCCGGAGGGCCGGGGAGCTGTTTTTT. This translates into CASSIGRRAGELFF.

This clone was recorded once. V and J are TRBV5-6 and TRBJ2-1, with a tentative D call TRBD2 (6 bases). The CDR3 contains 14 residues. Trimming took off 6 bases at V and 0 bases at J, with 10 bases between the two ends. The germline CDR1 and CDR2 sequences are SGHDT and YYEEEE. The CDR3 reads CASTRGSSYNEQFF. For the CDR3, the DNA is TGTGCCAGCACCCGGGGGAGCTCCTACAATGAGCAGTTCTTC. The full variable domain, completed using reference TRBV5-6 and TRBJ2-1, is DAGVTQSPTHLIKTRGQQVTLRCSPKSGHDTVSWYQQALGQGPQFIFQYYEEEERQRGNFPDRFSGHQFPNYSSELNVNALLLGDSALYLCASTRGSSYNEQFFGPGTRLTVL.

The chain employs TRBV19 and TRBJ1-2, with D unresolved. CDR1 is LNHDA, CDR2 SQIVND, per germline (reference sequence). The V gene lost 10 bases and the J gene lost 2 bases, with 14 bases spanning the gap. The CDR3 runs to 13 residues. The CDR3 DNA reads as TGTGCCACCAAAGCATCAGCGAACTATGGCTACACCTTC. Protein: CATKASANYGYTF.

CDR3 DNA: TGTGCCAGCAGTTTAGGGACTAGCGGGGGGAGCTCCTACAATGAGCAGTTCTTC. This translates into CASSLGTSGGSSYNEQFF. The chain uses TRBV28 and TRBJ2-1; 15 bases agree with TRBD2. Germline-derived CDR1 and CDR2 are MDHEN and SYDVKM. V trimming: 2 bases; J trimming: 0 bases; junction bases outside the gene matches: 2. This CDR3 is built from 18 residues.

The chain recombines TRBV7-9 with TRBJ2-3; tentative D call: TRBD1 (5 bases). V dropped 4 bases and J dropped 4 bases, with 21 bases sitting between them. This CDR3 region has 17 residues. The V gene's germline CDR1 is SEHNR and CDR2 FQNEAQ (reference sequence). CDR3 residues: CASSSRQQGIVADTQYF. For the CDR3, the DNA is TGTGCCAGCAGCTCCCGACAGCAGGGTATTGTCGCAGATACGCAGTATTTT.

The gene calls are TRBV5-6 and TRBJ2-7; the match to TRBD1 covers 7 bases. J gave up 6 bases and V 5 bases, and 11 bases lay outside the gene matches. CDR3 size: 14 residues. Germline CDR1 SGHDT, CDR2 YYEEEE. The CDR3 DNA follows: TGTGCCAGCAGACCCTCCCTGACAGGGCCCGAGCAGTACTTC. Translating gives CASRPSLTGPEQYF.

This chain uses TRBV19 with TRBJ1-5; D may be TRBD1 (5 bases). This CDR3 spans 14 amino acids. Germline CDR1 LNHDA, CDR2 SQIVND (reference sequence). Trimming left V 5 bases short and J 5 bases short, with 13 bases between. The DNA of the CDR3 is TGTGCCAGTAGTGGTTGGGGGGAAGATCAGCCCCAGCATTTT. Encoded protein: CASSGWGEDQPQHF.

This chain connects TRBV28 to TRBJ1-5; D gene unclear. The CDR3 extends over 11 amino acids. From germline, CDR1 is MDHEN and CDR2 SYDVKM. V was cut by 10 bases and J by 9 bases, with 13 bases left in between. The CDR3 spells CATLSPGPQHF. Here the CDR3 DNA reads TGTGCCACCCTTTCTCCGGGGCCCCAGCATTTT.

The rearrangement uses TRBV15 and TRBJ2-5, with a possible D match to TRBD1 (5 bases). V lost 0 bases and J lost 4, with 12 bases in between. This CDR3 has 15 amino acids. The germline V gene encodes CDR1 LNHNV and CDR2 YYDKDF (reference sequence). The CDR3 sequence: CATSRDWQGRETQYF. In DNA form, the CDR3 reads TGTGCCACCAGCAGAGATTGGCAGGGAAGAGAGACCCAGTACTTC.

V usage is TRBV9 and J usage is TRBJ2-3, with 7 positions matching TRBD1. CDR1 and CDR2 (germline): SGDLS, YYNGEE. The junction had 3 bases not matched to a gene; V was cut back by 1 base and J by 1 base. The CDR3 contains 15 residues. The CDR3: CASSVRTGGTDTQYF. CDR3 nucleotides: TGTGCCAGCAGCGTACGAACAGGGGGCACAGATACGCAGTATTTT.

This clone was counted between two and nine times. The chain couples TRBV5-1 to TRBJ1-4; D remains ambiguous. The length of the CDR3 is 15 residues. The V and J ends lost 0 bases and 8 bases respectively, with 14 bases between them. Germline loops: CDR1 SGHRS, CDR2 YFSETQ. DNA of the CDR3: TGCGCCAGCAGCTTGGCCGGCGGATCTCCAGAAAAACTGTTTTTT. This translates into CASSLAGGSPEKLFF.

This rearrangement joins TRBV6-1 to TRBJ2-4; D perhaps matches TRBD2 (6 bases). The CDR3 runs to 14 residues. Between the trimmed V and J ends, which lost 8 bases and 3 bases, there was a span of 14 bases. CDR1 MNHNS and CDR2 SASEGT come from the germline V gene. In nucleotides, the CDR3 is TGTGCCAGCGACGTAAGGGGAGGCAAAAACATTCAGTACTTC. Translating it yields CASDVRGGKNIQYF.

The chain recombines TRBV7-6 with TRBJ2-7; no clear D gene. Per the germline V gene, CDR1 is SGHVS and CDR2 is FNYEAQ. Trimming removed 3 bases at V and 0 bases at J, with 6 bases between. The CDR3 has 13 residues. CDR3 region: CASSLRDSYEQYF. The CDR3 DNA is TGTGCCAGCAGCTTGCGCGACTCCTACGAGCAGTACTTC.

The rearrangement links TRBV2 to TRBJ1-6; TRBD1 agrees at 7 bases. Germline CDR1 reads SNHLY; CDR2 reads FYNNEI. The V segment lost 8 bases and the J segment 7 bases; nucleotides outside the gene matches: 14. The CDR3 has 16 amino acids. For the CDR3, the DNA is TGTGCCAGCCTTGCCGACAGGGCCGGAAAGAATTCACCCCTCCACTTT. This sequence encodes CASLADRAGKNSPLHF.

The CDR3, as DNA: TGTGCCAGCAGCCCAAGGCTGATAGGGGCCGAGCAGTACTTC. Its protein is CASSPRLIGAEQYF. The chain joins TRBV14 to TRBJ2-7, with D perhaps matching TRBD1 (5 bases). The CDR3 covers 14 residues. V dropped 4 bases and J dropped 6 bases, with 16 bases sitting between them. Germline-derived CDR1 and CDR2 are SGHDN and FVKESK.

This chain joins TRBV10-2 and TRBJ1-5, with no clear D. The CDR3 is 13 amino acids. Trimming pared 2 bases from V and 9 bases from J, leaving 11 bases between. From germline, CDR1 is WSHSY and CDR2 SAAADI. CDR3 residues: CASSETSAGPQHF. The CDR3 DNA sequence: TGCGCCAGCAGTGAGACGTCCGCAGGGCCCCAGCATTTT.

The gene calls are TRBV2 and TRBJ1-2; TRBD1 matches 8 bases. The germline V gene encodes CDR1 SNHLY and CDR2 FYNNEI. The CDR3 loop spans 16 amino acids. V shed 3 bases, J shed 4 bases, and the junction held 10 bases outside the gene matches. CDR3 in amino acids: CASSEALQGAVYGYTF. DNA for the CDR3: TGTGCCAGCAGTGAGGCCCTTCAGGGGGCAGTCTATGGCTACACCTTC.

The chain uses TRBV5-8 and TRBJ1-2; 8 bases line up with TRBD1. Germline V gives CDR1 SGHTS, CDR2 YDEGEE. Trimming cost V 1 base and J 13 bases; bases outside gene matches: 6. The CDR3 runs to 12 residues. The CDR3 loop reads CASSLLDRVFTF. The CDR3 coding sequence is TGTGCCAGCAGCTTGTTGGACAGGGTTTTCACCTTC.

The gene calls are TRBV18 and TRBJ2-2, with D uncertain. V gave up 5 bases and J gave up 3 bases, with 4 bases separating them. Per germline, CDR1 KGHSH and CDR2 LQKENI. This CDR3 has 12 amino acids. The CDR3 here is CASSSDTGELFF. In DNA form, the CDR3 reads TGTGCCAGCTCATCGGACACCGGGGAGCTGTTTTTT.

V gene TRBV11-3 combines with J gene TRBJ2-2; TRBD1 agrees at 11 bases. Germline loops: CDR1 SGHNT, CDR2 YENEEA. CDR3 size: 15 residues. V dropped 5 bases and J dropped 4; count of bases not matched to a gene: 3. CDR3 sequence (DNA): TGTGCCAGCAGCACGGACAGGGGGCCCACCGGGGAGCTGTTTTTT. This codes for CASSTDRGPTGELFF. The full variable domain, its missing parts supplied by reference TRBV11-3 and TRBJ2-2, is EAGVVQSPRYKIIEKKQPVAFWCNPISGHNTLYWYLQNLGQGPELLIRYENEEAVDDSQLPKDRFSAERLKGVDSTLKIQPAELGDSAVYLCASSTDRGPTGELFFGEGSRLTVL.

The J gene is TRBJ2-4, the V gene TRBV2, with D unresolved. Trimming took off 7 bases at V and 1 base at J, with 14 bases between the two ends. This CDR3 is built from 15 residues. From germline, CDR1 is SNHLY and CDR2 FYNNEI. CDR3 in DNA: TGTGCCAGCACCCCCCCCGGTTTGGCCAAAAACATTCAGTACTTC. It specifies CASTPPGLAKNIQYF.